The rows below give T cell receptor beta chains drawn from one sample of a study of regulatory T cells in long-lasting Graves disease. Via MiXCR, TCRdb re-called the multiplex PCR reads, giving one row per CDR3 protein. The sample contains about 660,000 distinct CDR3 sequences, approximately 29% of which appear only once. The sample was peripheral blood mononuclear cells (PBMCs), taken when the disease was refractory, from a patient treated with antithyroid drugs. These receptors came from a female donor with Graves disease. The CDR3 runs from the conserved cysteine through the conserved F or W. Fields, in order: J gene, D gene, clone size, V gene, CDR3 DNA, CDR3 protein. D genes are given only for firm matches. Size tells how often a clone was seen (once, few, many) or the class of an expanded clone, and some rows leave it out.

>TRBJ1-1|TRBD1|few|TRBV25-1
TGTGCCAGCAGTGCCTTTCACCGGACAGGGCGGACTGAAGCTTTCTTT
CASSAFHRTGRTEAFF
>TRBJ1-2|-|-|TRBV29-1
TGCAGCGTTGTCCCAGGGATAATGCAGGGGCCTAACTATGGCTACACCTTC
CSVVPGIMQGPNYGYTF
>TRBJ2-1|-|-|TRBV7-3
TGTGCCAGCAGCTTACTAGCAAACAATGAGCAGTTCTTC
CASSLLANNEQFF
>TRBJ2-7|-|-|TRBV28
TGTGCCAGCCGCCTGGGGCGGATCTCCTACGAGCAGTACTTC
CASRLGRISYEQYF
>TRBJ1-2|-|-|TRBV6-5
TGTGCCAGCAGTTACTTTCAGACTCCGTATGGCTACACCTTC
CASSYFQTPYGYTF
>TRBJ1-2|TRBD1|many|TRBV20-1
TGCAGTGCCGGAGGACAGGGGAACTATGGCTACACCTTC
CSAGGQGNYGYTF
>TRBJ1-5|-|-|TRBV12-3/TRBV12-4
TGTGCCAGCAGCCAAAGCCGGGACCGATTTAGCAATCAGCCCCAGCATTTT
CASSQSRDRFSNQPQHF
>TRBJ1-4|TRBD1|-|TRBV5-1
TGCGCCAGCAGCGCGAACAGGGGAACTAATGAAAAACTGTTTTTT
CASSANRGTNEKLFF
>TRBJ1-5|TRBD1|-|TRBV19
TGTGCCAGTAGCCCCGACAGGGGAATCCATCAGCCCCAGCATTTT
CASSPDRGIHQPQHF
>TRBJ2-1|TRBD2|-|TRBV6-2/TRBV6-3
TGTGCCAGCAGTTACTCCCCAAGACTAGCCACGGGGGATGAGCAGTTCTTC
CASSYSPRLATGDEQFF
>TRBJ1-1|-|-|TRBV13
TGTGCCAGCAGCTCCCCCAGCTCGAACACTGAAGCTTTCTTT
CASSSPSSNTEAFF
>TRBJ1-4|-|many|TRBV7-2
TGTGCCAGCAGCTTGACAGTAATCGGTGAAAAACTGTTTTTT
CASSLTVIGEKLFF
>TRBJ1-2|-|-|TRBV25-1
TGTGCCAGCAGTGACGTGGGGGCTGGCTACACCTTC
CASSDVGAGYTF
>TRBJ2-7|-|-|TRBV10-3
TGTGCCATCAGTGACCCGAGAGGGGAGCAGTACTTC
CAISDPRGEQYF
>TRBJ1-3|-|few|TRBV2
TGTGCCAGCAGTGAGACATTCTCTGGAAACACCATATATTTT
CASSETFSGNTIYF
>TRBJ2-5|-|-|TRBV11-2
TGTGCCAGCAGCCCAATTTCAGGGGAGACCCAGTACTTC
CASSPISGETQYF
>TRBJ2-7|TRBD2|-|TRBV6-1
TGTGCCAGCAGTCTGACTAGCGGGAGGCCGTTAATCGAGCAGTACTTC
CASSLTSGRPLIEQYF
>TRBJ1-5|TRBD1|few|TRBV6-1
TGTGCCAGCAGTGAATCAGGCCGGACAGGATGGGCTCAGCCCCAGCATTTT
CASSESGRTGWAQPQHF
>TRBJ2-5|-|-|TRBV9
TGTGCCAGCAGCGTAGCGAGTAACCAAGAGACCCAGTACTTC
CASSVASNQETQYF
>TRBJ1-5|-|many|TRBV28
TGTGCCAGCAGTTTTCAGGGCGGAAGCAATCAGCCCCAGCATTTT
CASSFQGGSNQPQHF
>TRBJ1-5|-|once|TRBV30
TGTGCCTGGAGTGTAGACTATAGCAATCAGCCCCAGCATTTT
CAWSVDYSNQPQHF
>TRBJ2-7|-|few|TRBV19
TGTGCCAGTAGTAACCTACTAGGCCCCTACGAGCAGTACTTC
CASSNLLGPYEQYF